This T cell receptor beta chain was captured in a study of cytomegalovirus exposure and HLA in healthy donors. The overall study: Of 300 to 450 genotyped donors, 65% to 85% clustered with self-reported Caucasian donors.

About this clone: Its antigen is still unknown.

The CDR3 consists of 13 residues. Germline CDR1 is SEHNR and CDR2 is FQNEAQ (reference sequence). J was trimmed by 8 bases and V by 5 bases; bases with no gene match: 4. Primers included in the PCR were 60 Vbeta and 13 Jbeta primers. Clones were read by immunoSEQ multiplex PCR, and TCRdb kept only the in-frame ones, dropping some. The table lists around 100,000 clones, 65% to 85% of them singletons. Study-wide findings and caveats: It emerged from a later analysis that several of the most significant clusters appeared to be linked to common viral pathogens.

Nominally healthy donors were sampled, though unrecorded immune exposures were likely. Sequencing was performed on PBMCs. The chain uses TRBV7-9 and TRBJ1-4, with 8 bases aligning to TRBD1. This TCR derives from a man younger than 35 in good health and CMV-seronegative. The CDR3 sequence: CASSPRDREKLFF. CDR3 bases: TGTGCCAGCAGCCCGCGGGACAGGGAAAAACTGTTTTTT.